These 3 T cell receptor beta chains were all obtained from the same sample, sequenced in a study of cytomegalovirus exposure and HLA in healthy donors. The PCR employed 60 Vbeta primers together with 13 Jbeta primers. Here immunoSEQ multiplex PCR was the method, and the copy in TCRdb shows in-frame clones only, minus some. This sample carries approximately 120,000 clones, about 80% of them seen once, and the ten largest clones take 7.5% to 9.5%. Source material: PBMCs. The receptors originated from a woman aged 45-65 years in good health and CMV-seropositive.

V usage is TRBV19 and J usage is TRBJ2-5; D is uncertain. CDR1 and CDR2 (germline): LNHDA, SQIVND (reference sequence). Trimming shortened V by 3 bases and J by 4 bases, and 9 bases separated the two germline ends. This CDR3 has 13 amino acids. The DNA of the CDR3 is TGTGCCAGTAGTATCGCGTCCCGAGAGACCCAGTACTTC. Protein product: CASSIASRETQYF.

V gene TRBV7-2 combines with J gene TRBJ2-2, with D maybe TRBD1 (5 bases). Germline V gives CDR1 SGHTA, CDR2 FQGNSA. The CDR3 sequence is 16 residues long. V lost 5 bases to trimming and J lost 1 base, with 14 bases between them. Here the CDR3 DNA reads TGTGCCAGCAGCCAAACGACAGTCGGGAACACCGGGGAGCTGTTTTTT. Its translation: CASSQTTVGNTGELFF. Looking up the rest from reference TRBV7-2 and TRBJ2-2 gives the full variable domain: GAGVSQSPSNKVTEKGKDVELRCDPISGHTALYWYRQSLGQGLEFLIYFQGNSAPDKSGLPSDRFSAERTGGSVSTLTIQRTQQEDSAVYLCASSQTTVGNTGELFFGEGSRLTVL.

A few counts support this clone. The V call is TRBV29-1, the J call TRBJ2-1; D not resolved. V dropped 1 base and J dropped 6 bases, with 10 bases sitting between them. The V gene's germline CDR1 is SQVTM and CDR2 ANQGSEA. The CDR3 contains 13 residues. CDR3 sequence (DNA): TGCAGCGTTGAAGGGATGAGGCGCAATGAGCAGTTCTTC. Its translation is CSVEGMRRNEQFF.